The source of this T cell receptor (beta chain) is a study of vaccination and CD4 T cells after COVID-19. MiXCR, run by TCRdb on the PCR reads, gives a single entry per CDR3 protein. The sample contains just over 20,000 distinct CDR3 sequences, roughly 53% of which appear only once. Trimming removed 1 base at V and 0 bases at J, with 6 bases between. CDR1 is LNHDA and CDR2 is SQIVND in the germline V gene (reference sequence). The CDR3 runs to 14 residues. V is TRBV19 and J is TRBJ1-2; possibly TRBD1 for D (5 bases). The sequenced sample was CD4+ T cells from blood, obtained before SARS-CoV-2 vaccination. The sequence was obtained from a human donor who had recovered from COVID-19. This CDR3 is CASSIGTTNYGYTF. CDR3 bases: TGTGCCAGTAGTATAGGGACAACTAACTATGGCTACACCTTC.